The 2 T cell receptor beta chains listed next were all sequenced from one sample in a study of neurological immune-mediated disorders. Noted time point: longitudinal time-point 1 (baseline). TCRdb reprocessed the 5' RACE reads via MiXCR and lists one record per CDR3 protein. The sample gives 60,000 to 90,000 distinct CDR3 sequences, about a tenth of which show up once; 9.5% to 10% is in the top ten. The source material was PBMCs. The origin of the receptors is a man aged 25-45 years in good health.

In its sample, this clonotype was seen many times. The genes are TRBV20-1 and TRBJ1-5; 9 positions match TRBD1. This CDR3 region has 14 residues. With 3 bases clipped from V and 4 bases from J, the junction kept 4 bases outside the gene matches. CDR1 DFQATT and CDR2 SNEGSKA come from the germline V gene (reference sequence). The CDR3 reads CSASGGTGNQPQHF. The CDR3 DNA sequence: TGCAGTGCTAGTGGCGGGACAGGGAATCAGCCCCAGCATTTT.

This clonotype was recorded at least ten times. The chain recombines TRBV20-1 with TRBJ1-1; perhaps TRBD1 as D (5 bases). CDR1 is DFQATT and CDR2 is SNEGSKA in the germline V gene (reference sequence). Trimming cost V 5 bases and J 5 bases, with 9 bases left between them. The length of the CDR3 is 11 residues. CDR3 bases: TGCAGTGCTGCCTCAGGGACTGAAGCTTTCTTT. Amino acids: CSAASGTEAFF.